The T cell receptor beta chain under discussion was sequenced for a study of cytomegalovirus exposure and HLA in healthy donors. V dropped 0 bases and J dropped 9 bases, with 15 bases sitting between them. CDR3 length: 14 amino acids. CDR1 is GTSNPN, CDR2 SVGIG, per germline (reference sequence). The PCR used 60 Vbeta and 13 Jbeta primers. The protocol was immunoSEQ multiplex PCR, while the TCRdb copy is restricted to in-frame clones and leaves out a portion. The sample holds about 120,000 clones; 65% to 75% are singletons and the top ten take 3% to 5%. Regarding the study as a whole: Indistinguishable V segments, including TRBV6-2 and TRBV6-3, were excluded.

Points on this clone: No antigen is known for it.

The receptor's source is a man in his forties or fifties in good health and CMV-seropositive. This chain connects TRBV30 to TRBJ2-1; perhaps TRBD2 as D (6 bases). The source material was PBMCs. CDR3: CAWSVNGGWGEQFF. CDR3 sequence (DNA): TGTGCCTGGAGTGTAAACGGGGGTTGGGGTGAGCAGTTCTTC.